This note documents a single T cell receptor (beta chain) sequence. This entry belongs to a study of blood T cell repertoires in COVID-19. The V gene end was trimmed by 7 bases and the J gene end by 4 bases; junction bases not matched to a gene: 6. CDR3 length equals 14 residues. Germline CDR1 reads ENHRY; CDR2 reads SYGVKD. The method was immunoSEQ multiplex PCR; TCRdb's version includes in-frame clones alone and lacks a portion of them. This table has about 110,000 clones, roughly four fifths appearing once. The sequence was obtained from a woman aged 60-75 years with acute or convalescent COVID-19. The chain couples TRBV10-3 to TRBJ2-1; 8 nucleotides agree with TRBD2. The sample was peripheral blood. The CDR3 DNA reads as TGTGCCATCACCGGTAGCGGGGAATACAATGAGCAGTTCTTC. Translating gives CAITGSGEYNEQFF.